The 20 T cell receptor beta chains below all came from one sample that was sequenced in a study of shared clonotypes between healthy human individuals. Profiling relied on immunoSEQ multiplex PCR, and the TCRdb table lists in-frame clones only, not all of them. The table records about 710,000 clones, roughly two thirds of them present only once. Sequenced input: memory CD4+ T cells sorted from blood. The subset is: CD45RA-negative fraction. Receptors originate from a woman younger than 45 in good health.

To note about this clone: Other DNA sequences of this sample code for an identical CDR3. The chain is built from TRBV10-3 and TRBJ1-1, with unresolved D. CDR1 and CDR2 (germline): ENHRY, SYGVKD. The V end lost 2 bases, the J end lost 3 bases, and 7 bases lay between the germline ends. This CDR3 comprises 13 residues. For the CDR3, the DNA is TGTGCCATCAGTGAGGGGTCCGACACTGAAGCTTTCTTT. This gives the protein CAISEGSDTEAFF.

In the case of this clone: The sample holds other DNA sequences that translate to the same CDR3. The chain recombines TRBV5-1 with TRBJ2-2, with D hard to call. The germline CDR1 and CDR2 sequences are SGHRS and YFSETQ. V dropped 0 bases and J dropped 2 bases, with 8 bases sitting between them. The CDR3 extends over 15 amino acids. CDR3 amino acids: CASSLAVGNTGELFF. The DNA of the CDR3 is TGCGCCAGCAGCTTGGCCGTCGGAAACACCGGGGAGCTGTTTTTT.

The CDR3 is CASSQGQGTTNEKLFF. The CDR3 DNA follows: TGTGCCAGCAGCCAAGGACAGGGCACAACTAATGAAAAACTGTTTTTT. The genes are TRBV4-2 and TRBJ1-4; TRBD1 aligns across 7 bases. The CDR3 is made up of 16 amino acids. CDR1 LGHNA and CDR2 YNFKEQ come from the germline V gene. V was clipped by 1 base and J by 0 bases; unmatched bases: 2.

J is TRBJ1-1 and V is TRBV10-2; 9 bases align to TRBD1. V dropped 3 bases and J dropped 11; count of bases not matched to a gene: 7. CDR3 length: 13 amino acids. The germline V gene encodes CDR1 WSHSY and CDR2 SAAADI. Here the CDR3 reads CASSEQGASNAFF. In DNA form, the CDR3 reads TGCGCCAGCAGTGAACAGGGGGCGAGTAATGCTTTCTTT.

The CDR3 loop is CASSLATNTGELFF. CDR3 coding DNA: TGTGCCAGCAGTTTAGCGACAAACACCGGGGAGCTGTTTTTT. V is TRBV28 and J is TRBJ2-2, with D unclear. CDR3 length equals 14 residues. Germline V gene lookup returns CDR1 MDHEN and CDR2 SYDVKM. Trimming cost V 2 bases and J 2 bases, with 6 bases left between them.

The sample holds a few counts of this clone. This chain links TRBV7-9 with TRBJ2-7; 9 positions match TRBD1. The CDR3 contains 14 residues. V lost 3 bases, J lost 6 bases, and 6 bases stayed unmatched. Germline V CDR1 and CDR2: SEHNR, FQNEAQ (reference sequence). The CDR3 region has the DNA TGTGCCAGCAGCTTTGGACAGGGGTGGGTCGAGCAGTACTTC. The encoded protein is CASSFGQGWVEQYF.

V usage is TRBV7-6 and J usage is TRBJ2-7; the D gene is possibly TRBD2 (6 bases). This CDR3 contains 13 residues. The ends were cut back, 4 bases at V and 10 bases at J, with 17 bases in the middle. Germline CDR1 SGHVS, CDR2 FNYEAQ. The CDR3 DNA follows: TGTGCCAGCAGCTCGGGGGTTGGACGAACCCAGTACTTC. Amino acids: CASSSGVGRTQYF. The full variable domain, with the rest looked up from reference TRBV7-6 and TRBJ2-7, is GAGVSQSPRYKVTKRGQDVALRCDPISGHVSLYWYRQALGQGPEFLTYFNYEAQQDKSGLPNDRFSAERPEGSISTLTIQRTEQRDSAMYRCASSSGVGRTQYFGPGTRLTVT.

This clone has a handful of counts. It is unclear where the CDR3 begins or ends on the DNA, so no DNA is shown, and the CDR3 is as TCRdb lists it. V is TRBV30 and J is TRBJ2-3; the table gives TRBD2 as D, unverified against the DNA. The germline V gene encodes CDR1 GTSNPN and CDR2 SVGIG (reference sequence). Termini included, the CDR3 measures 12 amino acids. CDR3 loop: CAWSTSGRGQYF.

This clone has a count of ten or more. The CDR3 DNA sequence: TGTGCCAGCAATACAGCGGGAGCGAGGTACGAGCAGTACTTC. It encodes CASNTAGARYEQYF. The V gene is TRBV7-2, the J gene TRBJ2-7; TRBD2 matches 8 bases. The V and J ends lost 7 bases and 4 bases, in that order; junction bases with no gene match: 9. CDR1 and CDR2 from the germline V gene are SGHTA and FQGNSA. The CDR3 loop spans 14 amino acids.

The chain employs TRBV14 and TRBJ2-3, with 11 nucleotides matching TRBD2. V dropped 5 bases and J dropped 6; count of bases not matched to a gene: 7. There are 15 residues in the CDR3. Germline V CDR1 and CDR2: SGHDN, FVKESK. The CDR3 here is CASSSRSGRADTQYF. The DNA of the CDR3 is TGTGCCAGCAGCTCCCGTAGCGGGAGGGCCGATACGCAGTATTTT.

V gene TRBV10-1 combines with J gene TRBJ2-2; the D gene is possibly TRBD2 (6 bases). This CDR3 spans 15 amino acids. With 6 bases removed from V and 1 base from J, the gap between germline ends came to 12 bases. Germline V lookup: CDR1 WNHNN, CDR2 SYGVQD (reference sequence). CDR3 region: CASREAGLNTGELFF. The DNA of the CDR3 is TGCGCCAGCAGGGAAGCGGGCCTGAACACCGGGGAGCTGTTTTTT.

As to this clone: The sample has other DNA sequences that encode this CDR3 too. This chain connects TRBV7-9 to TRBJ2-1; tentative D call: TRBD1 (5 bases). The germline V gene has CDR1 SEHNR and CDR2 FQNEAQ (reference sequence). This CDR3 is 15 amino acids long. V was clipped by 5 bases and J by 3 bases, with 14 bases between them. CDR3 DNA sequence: TGTGCCAGCAGCCCTAGGGGTAGCAGCTACAATGAGCAGTTCTTC. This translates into CASSPRGSSYNEQFF.

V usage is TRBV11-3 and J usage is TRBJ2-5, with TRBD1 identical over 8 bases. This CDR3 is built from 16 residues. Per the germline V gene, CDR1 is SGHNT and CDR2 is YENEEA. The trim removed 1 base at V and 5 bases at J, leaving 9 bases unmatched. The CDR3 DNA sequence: TGTGCCAGCAGCTTAGGCCAGGGGGCATTCGGCGAGACCCAGTACTTC. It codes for CASSLGQGAFGETQYF. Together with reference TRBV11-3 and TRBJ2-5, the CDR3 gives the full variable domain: EAGVVQSPRYKIIEKKQPVAFWCNPISGHNTLYWYLQNLGQGPELLIRYENEEAVDDSQLPKDRFSAERLKGVDSTLKIQPAELGDSAVYLCASSLGQGAFGETQYFGPGTRLLVL.

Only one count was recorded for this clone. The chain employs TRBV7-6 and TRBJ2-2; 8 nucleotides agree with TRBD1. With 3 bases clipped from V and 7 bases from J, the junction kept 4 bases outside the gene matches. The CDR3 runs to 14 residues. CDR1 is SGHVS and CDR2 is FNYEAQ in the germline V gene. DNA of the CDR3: TGTGCCAGCAGCTTGGGACAGGCGGTCGGGGAGCTGTTTTTT. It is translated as CASSLGQAVGELFF. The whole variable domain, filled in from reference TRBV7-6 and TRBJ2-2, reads GAGVSQSPRYKVTKRGQDVALRCDPISGHVSLYWYRQALGQGPEFLTYFNYEAQQDKSGLPNDRFSAERPEGSISTLTIQRTEQRDSAMYRCASSLGQAVGELFFGEGSRLTVL.

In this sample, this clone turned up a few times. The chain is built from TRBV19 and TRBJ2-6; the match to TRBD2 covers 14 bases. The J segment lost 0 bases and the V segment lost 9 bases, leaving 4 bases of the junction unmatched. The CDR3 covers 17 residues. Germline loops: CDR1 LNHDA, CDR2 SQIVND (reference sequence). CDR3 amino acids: CASTGLAGVSGANVLTF. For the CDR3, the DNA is TGTGCCAGCACGGGACTAGCGGGAGTCTCTGGGGCCAACGTCCTGACTTTC.

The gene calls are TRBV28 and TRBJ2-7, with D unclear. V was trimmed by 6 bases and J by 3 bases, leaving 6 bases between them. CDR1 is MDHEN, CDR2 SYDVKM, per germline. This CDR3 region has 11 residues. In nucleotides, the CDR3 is TGTGCCAGCAGAAAGAACTACGAGCAGTACTTC. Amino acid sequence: CASRKNYEQYF.

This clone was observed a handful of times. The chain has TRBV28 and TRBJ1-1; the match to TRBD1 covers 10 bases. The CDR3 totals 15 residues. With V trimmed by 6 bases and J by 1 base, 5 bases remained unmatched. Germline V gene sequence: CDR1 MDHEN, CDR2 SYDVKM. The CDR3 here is CASSPRQGANTEAFF. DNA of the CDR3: TGTGCCAGCAGCCCTCGACAGGGGGCGAACACTGAAGCTTTCTTT.

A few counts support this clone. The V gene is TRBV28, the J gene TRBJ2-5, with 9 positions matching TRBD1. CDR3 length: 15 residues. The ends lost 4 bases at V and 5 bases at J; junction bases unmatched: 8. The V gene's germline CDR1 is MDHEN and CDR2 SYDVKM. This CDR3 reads CASSSAGTGRETQYF. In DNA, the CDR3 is TGTGCCAGCAGTTCGGCCGGGACAGGGAGGGAGACCCAGTACTTC.

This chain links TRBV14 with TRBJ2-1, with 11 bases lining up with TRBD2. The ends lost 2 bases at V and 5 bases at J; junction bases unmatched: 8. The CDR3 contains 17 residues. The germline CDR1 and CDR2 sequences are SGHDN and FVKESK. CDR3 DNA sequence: TGTGCCAGCAGCCAAATTCCCGGACTAGCGGGCCACAATGAGCAGTTCTTC. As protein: CASSQIPGLAGHNEQFF.

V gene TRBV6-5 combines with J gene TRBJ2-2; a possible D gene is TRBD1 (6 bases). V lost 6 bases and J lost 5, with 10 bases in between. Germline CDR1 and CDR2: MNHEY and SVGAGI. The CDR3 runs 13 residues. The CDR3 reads CASRAGVTGELFF. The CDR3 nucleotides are TGTGCCAGCAGGGCAGGGGTAACCGGGGAGCTGTTTTTT.